One and the same sample provided the 26 T cell receptor beta chains below, sequenced in a study of T cells in Graves' hyperthyroidism and ophthalmopathy. RNA transcripts provided the source from which TCR beta CDR3 regions were amplified. TCR CDR3 regions were first amplified by RT-PCR with HTBI primers. TCRdb re-called the multiplex PCR reads with MiXCR, one entry per CDR3 protein. The sample records about 640,000 distinct CDR3 sequences, less than 25% being singletons. The sample comprised blood. The source is a man aged 30-40 years with Graves' ophthalmopathy.

This clonotype was counted between two and nine times. This sequence may be a read error, since a much larger clone differs from it by one base. The chain uses TRBV18 and TRBJ1-1; 8 positions match TRBD1. Germline CDR1 and CDR2: KGHSH and LQKENI. Trimming removed 1 base from V and 4 bases from J; junction bases left unmatched: 2. The CDR3 runs to 14 residues. Written as DNA, the CDR3 is TGTGCCAGCTCACCACGAGGACAGGGCACTGAAGCTTTCTTT. It specifies CASSPRGQGTEAFF. The full variable domain, in which reference TRBV18 and TRBJ1-1 provide the parts outside the CDR3, is NAGVMQNPRHLVRRRGQEARLRCSPMKGHSHVYWYRQLPEEGLKFMVYLQKENIIDESGMPKERFSAEFPKEGPSILRIQQVVRGDSAAYFCASSPRGQGTEAFFGQGTRLTVV.

As to this clonotype: Compared with germline, one end of the junction differs, possibly owing to a read error. The chain carries TRBV30 and TRBJ2-1; the match to TRBD2 covers 9 bases. The CDR3 extends over 16 amino acids. The germline CDR1 and CDR2 sequences are GTSNPN and SVGIG (reference sequence). CDR3 DNA: TGTACCTGGAGTTCGCCGGGACTAGCTGCCTACAATGAGCAGTTCTTC. This gives the protein CTWSSPGLAAYNEQFF.

The CDR3 sequence: CAISERPYGYTF. DNA for the CDR3: TGTGCCATCAGTGAGAGGCCTTATGGCTACACCTTC. This chain joins TRBV10-3 and TRBJ1-2, with D unresolved. Deletions cut 2 bases from V and 5 bases from J, with 6 bases between. Germline CDR1 ENHRY, CDR2 SYGVKD. CDR3 length: 12 amino acids.

This clonotype was counted a few times. This chain links TRBV5-4 with TRBJ2-3, with 7 bases that match TRBD2. CDR1 SGHNT and CDR2 YYREEE come from the germline V gene (reference sequence). The CDR3 contains 16 residues. The V segment lost 5 bases and the J segment 3 bases; nucleotides outside the gene matches: 12. The DNA of the CDR3 is TGTGCCAGCAGGTATCGGATGGGCGGGAGAACAGATACGCAGTATTTT. Translated, it gives CASRYRMGGRTDTQYF.

In this sample, this clonotype turned up a few times. V gene TRBV6-1 combines with J gene TRBJ2-6; TRBD1 might be the D (5 bases). This CDR3 is 16 amino acids long. From germline, CDR1 is MNHNS and CDR2 SASEGT. The V end lost 4 bases, the J end lost 0 bases, and 10 bases lay between the germline ends. CDR3 in DNA: TGTGCCAGCAGTGCACAGGAGAGCTCTGGGGCCAACGTCCTGACTTTC. Its translation is CASSAQESSGANVLTF.

The chain recombines TRBV7-8 with TRBJ2-1, with 12 bases aligning to TRBD2. V gave up 4 bases and J gave up 6 bases; unmatched junction bases: 7. CDR1 and CDR2 (germline): SGHVS, FQNEAQ. The CDR3 loop spans 16 amino acids. This CDR3 is CASSSLAGGSINEQFF. The CDR3 DNA is TGTGCCAGCAGCTCCCTAGCGGGAGGGAGTATCAATGAGCAGTTCTTC.

A few counts support this clonotype. The chain employs TRBV6-2 or TRBV6-3 and TRBJ2-7, with 7 positions matching TRBD1. The CDR3 totals 11 residues. CDR1 MNHEY and CDR2 SVGEGT come from the germline V gene. The J segment lost 7 bases and the V segment lost 7 bases, leaving 4 bases of the junction unmatched. The CDR3 loop is CASTTGWEQYF. CDR3 DNA: TGTGCCAGCACGACAGGGTGGGAGCAGTACTTC.

Note on this clonotype: Just one base apart from a much larger clone, this may be a read error. The V call is TRBV7-2, the J call TRBJ2-7, with D maybe TRBD1 (6 bases). From germline, CDR1 is SGHTA and CDR2 FQGNSA. The CDR3 extends over 13 amino acids. CDR3 residues: CAGSFRTAYEQYF. The CDR3, as DNA: TGTGCCGGCAGCTTTCGGACAGCCTACGAGCAGTACTTC. The complete variable domain, with remaining parts taken from reference TRBV7-2 and TRBJ2-7, reads GAGVSQSPSNKVTEKGKDVELRCDPISGHTALYWYRQSLGQGLEFLIYFQGNSAPDKSGLPSDRFSAERTGGSVSTLTIQRTQQEDSAVYLCAGSFRTAYEQYFGPGTRLTVT.

The V and J genes are TRBV11-2 and TRBJ2-3; 14 bases are a match to TRBD2. Unmatched junction bases numbered 10, after V lost 5 bases and J lost 0 bases. This CDR3 spans 19 amino acids. The germline V gene encodes CDR1 SGHAT and CDR2 FQNNGV. CDR3 DNA: TGTGCCAGCAGCCGCGGACTAGCGGGAGGTGGGGGGAGCACAGATACGCAGTATTTT. Translation gives CASSRGLAGGGGSTDTQYF. Full variable domain (missing parts from reference TRBV11-2 and TRBJ2-3): EAGVAQSPRYKIIEKRQSVAFWCNPISGHATLYWYQQILGQGPKLLIQFQNNGVVDDSQLPKDRFSAERLKGVDSTLKIQPAKLEDSAVYLCASSRGLAGGGGSTDTQYFGPGTRLTVL.

This chain uses TRBV6-1 with TRBJ2-5; D uncertain. The CDR3 runs to 11 residues. Germline V gene lookup returns CDR1 MNHNS and CDR2 SASEGT. The V end lost 6 bases, the J end lost 12 bases, and 14 bases lay between the germline ends. Here the CDR3 reads CASRNSASEYF. For the CDR3, the DNA is TGTGCCAGCAGGAACTCCGCGTCCGAGTACTTC.

Of note for this clonotype: A much larger clonotype is one base distant, so this may be a read error. The rearrangement joins TRBV5-1 to TRBJ2-7; possible D gene TRBD1, 6 bases. This CDR3 contains 13 residues. Germline loops: CDR1 SGHRS, CDR2 YFSETQ. Trimming took 0 bases from V and 3 from J, leaving 7 bases between them. The CDR3 bases are TGCGCCAGCAGCTTGGGGGACAACTACGAGCAGTACTTC. Protein sequence: CASSLGDNYEQYF.

The V and J genes are TRBV6-2 or TRBV6-3 and TRBJ2-5; D unclear. The length of the CDR3 is 16 residues. From germline, CDR1 is MNHEY and CDR2 SVGEGT. Between the trimmed V and J ends, which lost 0 bases and 7 bases, there was a span of 18 bases. CDR3 in DNA: TGTGCCAGCAGTTACTCGCCGACTGGAGAAAAAGGGACCCAGTACTTC. It encodes CASSYSPTGEKGTQYF.

The sample holds one count of this clonotype. This sequence may be a read error, since a much larger clone differs from it by one base. This sequence joins TRBV12-3 or TRBV12-4 and TRBJ2-7, with a weak D call TRBD2 (6 bases). The ends were cut back, 5 bases at V and 0 bases at J, with 20 bases in the middle. The CDR3 spans 17 residues. The CDR3 loop reads CASSPRTGGTSSYEQYF. The CDR3 region has the DNA TGTGCCAGCAGTCCCCGGACTGGCGGGACCAGCTCCTACGAGCAGTACTTC.

A few counts support this clonotype. This chain uses TRBV5-1 with TRBJ2-7; the D gene is possibly TRBD1 (6 bases). The CDR3 covers 14 residues. Germline V gene data show CDR1 as SGHRS and CDR2 as YFSETQ. The V end was cut by 0 bases, the J end by 5 bases, with 12 bases between. CDR3 in amino acids: CASSLDTGSHEQYF. Here the CDR3 DNA reads TGCGCCAGCAGCTTGGATACAGGGTCCCACGAGCAGTACTTC.

This clonotype was observed a handful of times. As DNA, the CDR3 is TGTGCCAGTAGTAGTCCTAAGGGATCTAATGAAAAACTGTTTTTT. It is translated as CASSSPKGSNEKLFF. The V call is TRBV19, the J call TRBJ1-4; no clear D gene. Germline-derived CDR1 and CDR2 are LNHDA and SQIVND (reference sequence). The CDR3 runs 15 residues. V was shortened by 4 bases and J by 3 bases, with 12 bases between the two germline ends.

The chain couples TRBV6-2 or TRBV6-3 to TRBJ2-3, with 10 bases matching TRBD1. The CDR3 is 17 residues long. Germline-derived CDR1 and CDR2 are MNHEY and SVGEGT. V dropped 2 bases and J dropped 0; count of bases not matched to a gene: 5. The CDR3 nucleotides are TGTGCCAGCAGTTACCCGACAGGGGGCGGGAGCACAGATACGCAGTATTTT. It translates to CASSYPTGGGSTDTQYF.

This clonotype was picked up many times. The V call is TRBV7-8, the J call TRBJ1-5; D ambiguous. The germline CDR1 and CDR2 sequences are SGHVS and FQNEAQ. This CDR3 is 13 amino acids long. V gave up 1 base and J gave up 7 bases, with 8 bases separating them. In DNA form, the CDR3 reads TGTGCCAGCAGCTTAGAATTTAACCAGCCCCAGCATTTT. This codes for CASSLEFNQPQHF.

There are a few counts of this clonotype. The genes are TRBV10-3 and TRBJ2-3; weak D call: TRBD2 (6 bases). The CDR3 totals 15 residues. Germline-derived CDR1 and CDR2 are ENHRY and SYGVKD. The V end was cut by 1 base, the J end by 3 bases, with 11 bases between. CDR3 bases: TGTGCCATCAGTGAGTTCGGAGGGACGACAGATACGCAGTATTTT. Protein sequence: CAISEFGGTTDTQYF.

This clonotype was recorded a few times. The chain combines TRBV5-1 with TRBJ2-7; D uncertain. This CDR3 comprises 12 residues. With 4 bases removed from V and 3 bases from J, the gap between germline ends came to 8 bases. Germline CDR1 and CDR2: SGHRS and YFSETQ. The CDR3 DNA follows: TGCGCCAGCAGCGACGACGGCTACGAGCAGTACTTC. Its translation is CASSDDGYEQYF.

This clonotype was counted only a few times. This rearrangement joins TRBV20-1 to TRBJ2-3; D ambiguous. Germline loops: CDR1 DFQATT, CDR2 SNEGSKA (reference sequence). This CDR3 is 15 amino acids long. Trimming took off 0 bases at V and 1 base at J, with 11 bases between the two ends. For the CDR3, the DNA is TGCAGTGCTAGAGATGAGACGCGACGCACAGATACGCAGTATTTT. Translated: CSARDETRRTDTQYF.

The V gene is TRBV5-5, the J gene TRBJ2-1, with 7 bases aligning to TRBD1. With 9 bases clipped from V and 6 bases from J, the junction kept 12 bases outside the gene matches. The CDR3 spans 14 residues. Per the germline V gene, CDR1 is SGHKS and CDR2 is YYEKEE (reference sequence). As DNA, the CDR3 is TGTGCCACAGGGGGTGACCATGGGGGCAATGAGCAGTTCTTC. Protein sequence: CATGGDHGGNEQFF.

The chain recombines TRBV24-1 with TRBJ2-1; TRBD1 aligns across 10 bases. This CDR3 has 13 residues. With V trimmed by 10 bases and J by 6 bases, 5 bases remained unmatched. The germline V gene encodes CDR1 KGHDR and CDR2 SFDVKD. As DNA, the CDR3 is TGTGCCACGACGGACAGGGGGGCCAATGAGCAGTTCTTC. It yields the protein CATTDRGANEQFF.

This clonotype was seen a few times. V and J are TRBV27 and TRBJ2-5, with a possible D match to TRBD2 (5 bases). Germline assignment: CDR1 MNHEY and CDR2 SMNVEV (reference sequence). V lost 0 bases to trimming and J lost 7 bases, with 9 bases between them. CDR3 length equals 13 residues. CDR3 amino acids: CASSLSLEGTQYF. The CDR3 nucleotides read TGTGCCAGCAGTTTATCGCTTGAGGGGACCCAGTACTTC.

This chain joins TRBV27 and TRBJ2-3; no clear D gene. The CDR3 is 15 amino acids. Germline CDR1 is MNHEY and CDR2 is SMNVEV (reference sequence). Trimming pared 6 bases from V and 0 bases from J, leaving 13 bases between. CDR3 DNA: TGTGCCAGCAGCTCCAGACAATCTAGCACAGATACGCAGTATTTT. This translates into CASSSRQSSTDTQYF.

Only a few counts were recorded for this clonotype. The chain couples TRBV7-8 to TRBJ2-7; D unresolved. V was pared by 11 bases and J by 7 bases, with 6 bases between. In germline, CDR1 is SGHVS, CDR2 FQNEAQ. The CDR3 spans 8 residues. The CDR3 loop is CAYLEQYF. As DNA, the CDR3 is TGTGCCTACCTTGAGCAGTACTTC.

J is TRBJ2-3 and V is TRBV30; D possibly corresponds to TRBD2 (6 bases). The CDR3 runs to 18 residues. Germline CDR1 and CDR2: GTSNPN and SVGIG (reference sequence). The V gene lost 3 bases and the J gene lost 3 bases, with 25 bases spanning the gap. The chain's CDR3 is CAWRPSLPGLGATDTQYF. The CDR3 DNA follows: TGTGCCTGGAGGCCCTCTCTCCCGGGACTTGGGGCAACAGATACGCAGTATTTT.